These 30 T cell receptor beta chains share one sample of origin, sequenced in a study of blood T cell repertoires in COVID-19. Profiled with immunoSEQ multiplex PCR; TCRdb holds only in-frame clones, not every one. The repertoire holds roughly 120,000 clones, with about 70% as singletons. The sample was peripheral blood. The receptor source for this set is a woman aged 55-69 years with acute or convalescent COVID-19.

V usage is TRBV27 and J usage is TRBJ2-7; no firm D call. Trimming left V 7 bases short and J 5 bases short, with 15 bases between. This CDR3 contains 13 residues. CDR1 and CDR2 from the germline V gene are MNHEY and SMNVEV (reference sequence). Here the CDR3 DNA reads TGTGCCAGCACCCGATCAAGTAGAGACGAGCAGTACTTC. Its protein is CASTRSSRDEQYF.

This clone was detected only once. V gene TRBV6-2 or TRBV6-3 combines with J gene TRBJ2-3; TRBD1 might be the D (5 bases). The CDR3 totals 14 residues. The germline gives CDR1 MNHEY, CDR2 SVGEGT. V lost 0 bases and J 6 bases, leaving 10 bases between the germline ends. CDR3 nucleotides: TGTGCCAGCAGTTACTCGGTCAGGGTGGATACGCAGTATTTT. This translates into CASSYSVRVDTQYF.

This clone has only one observation. The V and J genes are TRBV30 and TRBJ1-2; maybe TRBD1 (5 bases). The CDR3 loop spans 12 amino acids. The germline gives CDR1 GTSNPN, CDR2 SVGIG (reference sequence). V lost 4 bases and J lost 4, with 10 bases in between. The CDR3 here is CAWTDRIYGYTF. CDR3 nucleotides: TGTGCCTGGACCGACAGAATCTATGGCTACACCTTC.

This chain links TRBV18 with TRBJ1-5, with TRBD1 identical over 8 bases. V gave up 3 bases and J gave up 3 bases; unmatched junction bases: 4. The CDR3 spans 15 residues. Germline V gene data show CDR1 as KGHSH and CDR2 as LQKENI. CDR3 loop: CASSPGQAYNQPQHF. DNA for the CDR3: TGTGCCAGCTCACCGGGACAGGCCTACAATCAGCCCCAGCATTTT.

The chain carries TRBV18 and TRBJ1-2; 7 nucleotides line up with TRBD1. The CDR3 loop spans 13 amino acids. Germline trimming cut 5 bases from V and 4 bases from J; bases unmatched to any gene: 4. Germline assignment: CDR1 KGHSH and CDR2 LQKENI. CDR3 residues: CASSGTELYGYTF. The CDR3 DNA is TGTGCCAGCTCAGGGACAGAACTCTATGGCTACACCTTC.

This rearrangement joins TRBV18 to TRBJ1-1; D remains ambiguous. CDR1 and CDR2 (germline): KGHSH, LQKENI. Trimming removed 5 bases at V and 2 bases at J, with 12 bases between. The CDR3 has 14 residues. CDR3 DNA: TGTGCCAGCTCAGGATCGACTCAAAACACTGAAGCTTTCTTT. This codes for CASSGSTQNTEAFF.

J is TRBJ2-1 and V is TRBV5-1; TRBD1 agrees at 7 bases. In germline, CDR1 is SGHRS, CDR2 YFSETQ. J was trimmed by 3 bases and V by 0 bases; bases with no gene match: 0. There are 14 residues in the CDR3. CDR3 DNA sequence: TGCGCCAGCAGCTTGGGACAGGGCTACAATGAGCAGTTCTTC. Its protein is CASSLGQGYNEQFF.

The rearrangement uses TRBV6-5 and TRBJ2-5, with 13 positions matching TRBD2. CDR1 is MNHEY and CDR2 is SVGAGI in the germline V gene. J lost 5 bases, V lost 6 bases, and 6 bases had no gene match. The CDR3 extends over 15 amino acids. The CDR3 DNA follows: TGTGCCAGCAGCCGGGGACTAGCGGGAATGGAGACCCAGTACTTC. Translation gives CASSRGLAGMETQYF.

The rearrangement joins TRBV7-2 to TRBJ2-7, with TRBD2 identical over 11 bases. The trim removed 8 bases at V and 3 bases at J, leaving 12 bases unmatched. The CDR3 extends over 16 amino acids. Germline V gene data show CDR1 as SGHTA and CDR2 as FQGNSA. The CDR3 DNA is TGTGCCAGCGTCTCTAGCGGGGGGCTGGGCCGCTACGAGCAGTACTTC. Translation: CASVSSGGLGRYEQYF.

The V call is TRBV28, the J call TRBJ2-7; no clear D gene. Germline V gives CDR1 MDHEN, CDR2 SYDVKM. CDR3 length equals 13 residues. V was clipped by 2 bases and J by 3 bases, with 8 bases between them. The CDR3 region has the DNA TGTGCCAGCAGTTTAAGATACAGCTACGAGCAGTACTTC. This codes for CASSLRYSYEQYF. The complete variable domain, with remaining parts taken from reference TRBV28 and TRBJ2-7, reads DVKVTQSSRYLVKRTGEKVFLECVQDMDHENMFWYRQDPGLGLRLIYFSYDVKMKEKGDIPEGYSVSREKKERFSLILESASTNQTSMYLCASSLRYSYEQYFGPGTRLTVT.

The table lists this clone with a few counts. The chain combines TRBV7-8 with TRBJ1-2, with D maybe TRBD1 (6 bases). Trimming stripped 3 bases from V and 8 bases from J, with 19 bases between. Germline V CDR1 and CDR2: SGHVS, FQNEAQ. The CDR3 is 15 amino acids. This CDR3 reads CASSLGITGTLGYTF. The CDR3 DNA reads as TGTGCCAGCAGCTTGGGAATTACCGGGACATTGGGCTACACCTTC.

This sequence joins TRBV3-1 (or the pseudogene TRBV3-2) and TRBJ2-7; TRBD2 matches at 10 bases. Germline lookup yields CDR1 LGHDT and CDR2 YNNKEL (reference sequence). Trimming took 3 bases from V and 0 from J; bases not matched to a gene: 5. This CDR3 contains 16 residues. DNA for the CDR3: TGTGCCAGCAGCCAGCTTAGCGGGGGGTACTCCTACGAGCAGTACTTC. This sequence encodes CASSQLSGGYSYEQYF.

This clone was counted only a few times. The chain is built from TRBV5-1 and TRBJ1-3; 7 positions agree with TRBD1. CDR3 size: 16 residues. Germline CDR1 is SGHRS and CDR2 is YFSETQ. With V trimmed by 5 bases and J by 0 bases, 8 bases remained unmatched. CDR3 nucleotide sequence: TGCGCCAGCAGGACGACTCCAGGGGGCTCTGGAAACACCATATATTTT. Amino acid sequence: CASRTTPGGSGNTIYF.

The chain couples TRBV18 to TRBJ1-1, with 9 bases lining up with TRBD1. Trimming at V came to 3 bases and at J to 0 bases, leaving 8 bases not matched to a gene. CDR3 length: 17 residues. Germline CDR1 reads KGHSH; CDR2 reads LQKENI. CDR3 protein: CASSPGQGYYMNTEAFF. The CDR3 DNA sequence: TGTGCCAGCTCACCGGGACAGGGCTACTACATGAACACTGAAGCTTTCTTT.

This sequence joins TRBV5-1 and TRBJ2-7, with TRBD1 matching over 9 bases. Looked up from germline, CDR1 is SGHRS and CDR2 is YFSETQ. The CDR3 has 15 residues. V lost 3 bases, J lost 7 bases, and 11 bases stayed unmatched. This CDR3 is CASSSRTGVGEEQYF. The CDR3 bases are TGCGCCAGCAGCTCAAGGACAGGGGTCGGTGAGGAGCAGTACTTC.

This clone was observed a handful of times. CDR3 DNA sequence: TGTGCCAGCAGCCCCGACAGGAGGAACACTGAAGCTTTCTTT. Its protein is CASSPDRRNTEAFF. The chain is built from TRBV7-3 and TRBJ1-1, with a tentative D call TRBD1 (6 bases). Trimming removed 5 bases at V and 1 base at J, with 11 bases between. The CDR3 has 14 residues. Germline V gene lookup returns CDR1 SGHTA and CDR2 FQGTGA.

As to this clone: Relative to the germline gene, one junction end is altered; a read error may explain this. The rearrangement joins TRBV28 to TRBJ1-4; possibly TRBD1 for D (6 bases). CDR1 is MDHEN and CDR2 is SYDVKM in the germline V gene. The CDR3 is 15 residues long. CDR3 loop: CASSYPGTTNEKLFF. CDR3 nucleotide sequence: TGTGCCAGCAGTTACCCAGGGACAACCAATGAAAAACTGTTTTTT.

This chain connects TRBV25-1 to TRBJ1-2; the D gene is possibly TRBD1 (6 bases). Looked up from germline, CDR1 is MGHDK and CDR2 is SYGVNS. The CDR3 has 15 amino acids. V lost 6 bases to trimming and J lost 8 bases, with 22 bases between them. The DNA for the CDR3 is TGTGCCAGCAGCCCAGCCGACAGGAACCTACCCGGCTACACCTTC. Protein sequence: CASSPADRNLPGYTF.

The rearrangement joins TRBV21-1 to TRBJ1-5; TRBD1 is the table's D call and was not checked against the DNA. TRBV21-1 is a pseudogene segment. The CDR3 totals 17 residues. The CDR3 DNA is TGTGCCAGCAGCGTACTTTCCGCGACAGTATCAATTTTGCCCCAGCATTTT. It is translated as CASSVLSATVSILPQHF.

The rearrangement uses TRBV15 and TRBJ1-5, with 9 positions matching TRBD1. The CDR3 sequence is 15 residues long. With 4 bases clipped from V and 3 bases from J, the junction kept 4 bases outside the gene matches. Germline V lookup: CDR1 LNHNV, CDR2 YYDKDF (reference sequence). CDR3 residues: CATSKGQGSNQPQHF. CDR3 in DNA: TGTGCCACCAGCAAAGGACAGGGGTCCAATCAGCCCCAGCATTTT. The complete variable domain, with remaining parts taken from reference TRBV15 and TRBJ1-5, reads DAMVIQNPRYQVTQFGKPVTLSCSQTLNHNVMYWYQQKSSQAPKLLFHYYDKDFNNEADTPDNFQSRRPNTSFCFLDIRSPGLGDTAMYLCATSKGQGSNQPQHFGDGTRLSIL.

The chain uses TRBV9 and TRBJ1-4; 10 bases agree with TRBD1. Germline loops: CDR1 SGDLS, CDR2 YYNGEE. The junction had 7 bases not matched to a gene; V was cut back by 3 bases and J by 8 bases. The length of the CDR3 is 15 residues. CDR3 region: CASSAFPGQGEKLFF. The CDR3 coding sequence is TGTGCCAGCAGCGCCTTTCCGGGACAGGGGGAAAAACTGTTTTTT.

V and J are TRBV19 and TRBJ1-6; tentatively, D is TRBD1 (6 bases). The CDR3 is 15 residues long. Looked up from germline, CDR1 is LNHDA and CDR2 is SQIVND (reference sequence). V lost 3 bases and J lost 7, with 13 bases in between. The CDR3: CASSIGQFFNSPLHF. The CDR3, as DNA: TGTGCCAGTAGTATCGGACAGTTTTTCAATTCACCCCTCCACTTT.

The J gene is TRBJ1-6, the V gene TRBV10-1, with D perhaps TRBD1 (6 bases). Trimming shortened V by 5 bases and J by 0 bases, and 26 bases separated the two germline ends. CDR3 size: 21 residues. Germline lookup yields CDR1 WNHNN and CDR2 SYGVQD (reference sequence). The CDR3 region is CASSTGWVTENESSYNSPLHF. The CDR3 nucleotides read TGCGCCAGCAGTACAGGGTGGGTCACCGAAAACGAGAGCTCCTATAATTCACCCCTCCACTTT.

This chain uses TRBV7-9 with TRBJ2-7; D is unresolved. The CDR3 is 15 amino acids. V was clipped by 1 base and J by 4 bases, with 14 bases between them. In germline, CDR1 is SEHNR, CDR2 FQNEAQ (reference sequence). The CDR3 coding sequence is TGTGCCAGCAGCTTAGATGCAGTGGTAAGATACGAGCAGTACTTC. Translation: CASSLDAVVRYEQYF.

The gene calls are TRBV4-1 and TRBJ1-1; no clear D gene. The CDR3 is 14 residues long. Germline CDR1 MGHRA, CDR2 YSYEKL. V dropped 5 bases and J dropped 5 bases, with 15 bases sitting between them. The CDR3 nucleotides read TGCGCCAGCAGCGGGCGAACTAGAGGGACTGAAGCTTTCTTT. It yields the protein CASSGRTRGTEAFF.

The chain carries TRBV18 and TRBJ2-2; 7 bases agree with TRBD2. Germline V gene lookup returns CDR1 KGHSH and CDR2 LQKENI. The V gene end was trimmed by 6 bases and the J gene end by 3 bases; junction bases not matched to a gene: 4. The CDR3 sequence is 14 residues long. The CDR3 loop is CASSLGRYTGELFF. DNA of the CDR3: TGTGCCAGCTCGCTCGGGAGGTACACCGGGGAGCTGTTTTTT.

This clone was picked up one time. The chain uses TRBV5-4 and TRBJ1-2; TRBD1 matches 9 bases. The V segment lost 5 bases and the J segment 3 bases; nucleotides outside the gene matches: 8. Germline assignment: CDR1 SGHNT and CDR2 YYREEE (reference sequence). This CDR3 has 15 amino acids. The CDR3 loop is CASRRQGERDYGYTF. The CDR3 DNA follows: TGTGCCAGCAGGAGACAGGGGGAGAGGGACTATGGCTACACCTTC.

Of note for this clone: Other DNA sequences within the sample encode an identical CDR3. The gene calls are TRBV3-1 (or the pseudogene TRBV3-2) and TRBJ1-2; 8 nucleotides match TRBD1. The V and J ends lost 2 bases and 8 bases, in that order; junction bases with no gene match: 10. The CDR3 consists of 15 residues. The germline V gene encodes CDR1 LGHDT and CDR2 YNNKEL (reference sequence). In nucleotides, the CDR3 is TGTGCCAGCAGCCAACCTGACAGGGGCATCAGGGGCTACACCTTC. Its translation is CASSQPDRGIRGYTF.

The chain recombines TRBV5-4 with TRBJ2-4, with 9 nucleotides matching TRBD1. In germline, CDR1 is SGHNT, CDR2 YYREEE (reference sequence). The CDR3 totals 18 residues. Trimming cost V 0 bases and J 3 bases; bases outside gene matches: 10. In DNA form, the CDR3 reads TGTGCCAGCAGCTTGGGACTTCCGGGACAGGGCGGCAAAAACATTCAGTACTTC. Its translation: CASSLGLPGQGGKNIQYF.

This clone was seen a handful of times. This chain links TRBV27 with TRBJ2-3; D possibly corresponds to TRBD2 (7 bases). Germline CDR1 and CDR2: MNHEY and SMNVEV (reference sequence). V gave up 10 bases and J gave up 3 bases, with 20 bases separating them. CDR3 size: 15 residues. CDR3 bases: TGTGCCACCGCGTCTTTACAGGGAGGGACAGATACGCAGTATTTT. Residues: CATASLQGGTDTQYF.